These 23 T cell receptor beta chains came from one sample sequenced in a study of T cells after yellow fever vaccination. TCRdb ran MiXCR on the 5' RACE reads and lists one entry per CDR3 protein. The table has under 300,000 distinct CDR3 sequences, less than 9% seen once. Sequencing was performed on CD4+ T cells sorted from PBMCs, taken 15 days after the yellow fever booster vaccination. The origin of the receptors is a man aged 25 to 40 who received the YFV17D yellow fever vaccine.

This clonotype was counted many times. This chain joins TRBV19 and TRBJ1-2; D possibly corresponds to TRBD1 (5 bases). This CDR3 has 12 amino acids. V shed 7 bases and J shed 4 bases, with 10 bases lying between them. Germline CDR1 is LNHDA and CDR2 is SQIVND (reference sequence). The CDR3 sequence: CASNKGTYGYTF. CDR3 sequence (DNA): TGTGCCAGTAATAAGGGGACCTATGGCTACACCTTC.

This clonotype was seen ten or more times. CDR3: CASSPSRETREQFF. DNA for the CDR3: TGTGCCAGCAGCCCCTCGCGGGAGACCAGGGAGCAGTTCTTC. The chain joins TRBV7-2 to TRBJ2-1, with 7 bases aligning to TRBD2. The length of the CDR3 is 14 residues. With 5 bases clipped from V and 10 bases from J, the junction kept 11 bases outside the gene matches. The germline V gene has CDR1 SGHTA and CDR2 FQGNSA.

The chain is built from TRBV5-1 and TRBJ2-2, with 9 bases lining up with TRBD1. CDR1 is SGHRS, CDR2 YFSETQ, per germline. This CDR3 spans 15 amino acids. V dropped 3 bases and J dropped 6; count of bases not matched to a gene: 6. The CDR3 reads CASSYRDRVSGELFF. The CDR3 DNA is TGCGCCAGCAGCTACCGGGACAGGGTATCCGGGGAGCTGTTTTTT.

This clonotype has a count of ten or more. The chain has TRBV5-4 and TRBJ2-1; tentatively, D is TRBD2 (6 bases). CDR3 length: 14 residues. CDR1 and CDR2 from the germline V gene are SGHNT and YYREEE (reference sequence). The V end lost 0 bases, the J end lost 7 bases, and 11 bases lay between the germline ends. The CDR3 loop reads CASSLGGIANEQFF. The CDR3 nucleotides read TGTGCCAGCAGCTTGGGCGGGATCGCGAATGAGCAGTTCTTC.

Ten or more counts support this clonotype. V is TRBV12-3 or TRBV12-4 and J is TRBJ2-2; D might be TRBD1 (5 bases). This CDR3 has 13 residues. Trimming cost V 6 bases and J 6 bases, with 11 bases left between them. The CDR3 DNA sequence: TGTGCCAGCAGACCCGACAGTTCCGGGGAGCTGTTTTTT. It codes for CASRPDSSGELFF.

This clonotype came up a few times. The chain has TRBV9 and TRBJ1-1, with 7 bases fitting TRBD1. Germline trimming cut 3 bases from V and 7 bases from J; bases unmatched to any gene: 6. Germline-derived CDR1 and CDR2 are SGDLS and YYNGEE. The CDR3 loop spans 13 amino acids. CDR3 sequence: CASSAGQRGEAFF. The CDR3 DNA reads TGTGCCAGCAGCGCGGGACAGAGGGGTGAAGCTTTCTTT.

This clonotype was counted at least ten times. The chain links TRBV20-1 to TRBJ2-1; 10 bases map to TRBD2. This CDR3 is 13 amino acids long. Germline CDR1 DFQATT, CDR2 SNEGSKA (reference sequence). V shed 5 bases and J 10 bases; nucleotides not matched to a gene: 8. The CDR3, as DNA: TGCAGTGCTGTTACTAGCGGGACGGGAGAGCAGTTCTTC. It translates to CSAVTSGTGEQFF.

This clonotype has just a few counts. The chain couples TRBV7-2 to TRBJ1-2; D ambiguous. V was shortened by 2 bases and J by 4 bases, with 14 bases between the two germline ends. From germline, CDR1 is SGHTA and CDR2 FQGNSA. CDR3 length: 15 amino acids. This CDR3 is CASSLRLGGPYGYTF. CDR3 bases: TGTGCCAGCAGCTTAAGGTTGGGAGGACCCTATGGCTACACCTTC.

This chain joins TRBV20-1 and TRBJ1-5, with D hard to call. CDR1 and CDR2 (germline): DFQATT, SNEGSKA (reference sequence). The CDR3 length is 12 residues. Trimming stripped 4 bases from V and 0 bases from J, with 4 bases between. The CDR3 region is CSATHSNQPQHF. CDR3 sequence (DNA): TGCAGTGCTACCCATAGCAATCAGCCCCAGCATTTT.

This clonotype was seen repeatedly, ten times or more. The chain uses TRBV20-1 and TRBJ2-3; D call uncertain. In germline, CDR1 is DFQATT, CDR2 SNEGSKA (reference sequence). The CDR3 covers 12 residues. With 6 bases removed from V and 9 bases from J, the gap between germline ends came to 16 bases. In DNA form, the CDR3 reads TGCAGTGCCCCCGACTGGCAAGGGACGCAGTATTTT. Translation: CSAPDWQGTQYF.

The CDR3 spells CSAPRGGHETQYF. The CDR3 bases are TGCAGTGCACCTAGAGGGGGGCACGAGACCCAGTACTTC. The chain couples TRBV20-1 to TRBJ2-5; the D gene could be TRBD1 or TRBD2 (6 bases each). V was clipped by 6 bases and J by 5 bases, with 16 bases between them. Looked up from germline, CDR1 is DFQATT and CDR2 is SNEGSKA (reference sequence). This CDR3 is built from 13 residues.

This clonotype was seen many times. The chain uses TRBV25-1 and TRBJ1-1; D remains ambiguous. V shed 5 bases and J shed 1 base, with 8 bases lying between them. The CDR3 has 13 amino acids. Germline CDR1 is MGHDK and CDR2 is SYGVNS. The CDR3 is CASSSEKNTEAFF. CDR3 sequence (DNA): TGTGCCAGCAGTAGCGAGAAGAACACTGAAGCTTTCTTT. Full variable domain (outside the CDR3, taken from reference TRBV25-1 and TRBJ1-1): EADIYQTPRYLVIGTGKKITLECSQTMGHDKMYWYQQDPGMELHLIHYSYGVNSTEKGDLSSESTVSRIRTEHFPLTLESARPSHTSQYLCASSSEKNTEAFFGQGTRLTVV.

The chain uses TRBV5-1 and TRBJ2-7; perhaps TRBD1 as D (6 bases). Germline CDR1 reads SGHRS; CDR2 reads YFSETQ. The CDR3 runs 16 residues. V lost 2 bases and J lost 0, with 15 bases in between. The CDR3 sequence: CASSFDRIRYSYEQYF. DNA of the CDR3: TGCGCCAGCAGCTTTGACAGGATACGATACTCCTACGAGCAGTACTTC.

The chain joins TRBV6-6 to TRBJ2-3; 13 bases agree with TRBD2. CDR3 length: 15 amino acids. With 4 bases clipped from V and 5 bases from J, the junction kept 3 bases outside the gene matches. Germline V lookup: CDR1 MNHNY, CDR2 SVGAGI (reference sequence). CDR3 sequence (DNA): TGTGCCAGCAGTTTGACTAGCGGGAGGAAAGATACGCAGTATTTT. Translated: CASSLTSGRKDTQYF.

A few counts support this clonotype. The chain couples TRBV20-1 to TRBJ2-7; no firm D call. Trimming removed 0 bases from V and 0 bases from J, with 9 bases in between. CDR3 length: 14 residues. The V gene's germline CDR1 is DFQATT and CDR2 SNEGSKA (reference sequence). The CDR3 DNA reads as TGCAGTGCTAGAGATTTCGCTATCTCCTACGAGCAGTACTTC. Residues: CSARDFAISYEQYF.

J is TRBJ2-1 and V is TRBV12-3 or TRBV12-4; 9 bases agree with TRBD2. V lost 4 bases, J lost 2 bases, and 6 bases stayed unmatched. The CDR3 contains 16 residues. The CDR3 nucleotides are TGTGCCAGCAGTTATTATAGCGGGAGCGCCTACAATGAGCAGTTCTTC. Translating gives CASSYYSGSAYNEQFF.

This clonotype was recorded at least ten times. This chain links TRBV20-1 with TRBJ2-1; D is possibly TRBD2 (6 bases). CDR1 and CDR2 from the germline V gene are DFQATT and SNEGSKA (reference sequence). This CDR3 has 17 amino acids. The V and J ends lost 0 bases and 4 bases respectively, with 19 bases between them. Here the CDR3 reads CSAREEGFTGPYNEQFF. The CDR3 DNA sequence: TGCAGTGCTAGAGAGGAGGGATTTACCGGCCCTTACAATGAGCAGTTCTTC.

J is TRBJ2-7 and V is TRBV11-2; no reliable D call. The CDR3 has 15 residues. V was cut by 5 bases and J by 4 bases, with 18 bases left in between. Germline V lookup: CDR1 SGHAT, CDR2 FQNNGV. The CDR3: CASSHSATTLYEQYF. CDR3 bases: TGTGCCAGCAGCCACTCAGCGACGACTTTATACGAGCAGTACTTC.

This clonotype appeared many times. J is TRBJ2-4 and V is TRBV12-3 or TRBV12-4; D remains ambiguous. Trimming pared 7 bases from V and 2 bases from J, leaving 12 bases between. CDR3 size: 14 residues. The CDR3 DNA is TGTGCCAGCACTTACGGTGGGACCAAAAACATTCAGTACTTC. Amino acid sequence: CASTYGGTKNIQYF.

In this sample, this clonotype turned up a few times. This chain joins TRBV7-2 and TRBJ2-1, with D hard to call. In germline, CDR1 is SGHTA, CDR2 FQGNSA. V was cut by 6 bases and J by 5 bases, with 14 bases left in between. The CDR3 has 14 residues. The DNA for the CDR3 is TGTGCCAGCAGACTTAGGAGTAGGAACAATGAGCAGTTCTTC. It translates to CASRLRSRNNEQFF.

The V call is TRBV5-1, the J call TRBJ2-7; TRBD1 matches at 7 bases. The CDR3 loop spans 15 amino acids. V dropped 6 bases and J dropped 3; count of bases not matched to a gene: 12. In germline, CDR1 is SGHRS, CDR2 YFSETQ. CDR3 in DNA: TGCGCCAGCACCTACCTACAGGGGTCCTTCTACGAGCAGTACTTC. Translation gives CASTYLQGSFYEQYF.

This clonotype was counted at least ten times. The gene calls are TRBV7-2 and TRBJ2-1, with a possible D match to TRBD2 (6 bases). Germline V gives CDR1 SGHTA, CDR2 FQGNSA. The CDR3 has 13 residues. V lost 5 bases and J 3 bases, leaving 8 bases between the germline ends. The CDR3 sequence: CASSPGSYNEQFF. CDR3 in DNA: TGTGCCAGCAGCCCCGGGAGCTACAATGAGCAGTTCTTC.

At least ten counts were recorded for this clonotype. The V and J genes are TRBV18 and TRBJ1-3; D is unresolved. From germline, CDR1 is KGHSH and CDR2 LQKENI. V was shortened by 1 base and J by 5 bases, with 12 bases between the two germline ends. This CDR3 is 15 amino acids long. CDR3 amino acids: CASSPQAQVRNTIYF. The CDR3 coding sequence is TGTGCCAGCTCACCACAAGCCCAGGTCCGAAACACCATATATTTT.